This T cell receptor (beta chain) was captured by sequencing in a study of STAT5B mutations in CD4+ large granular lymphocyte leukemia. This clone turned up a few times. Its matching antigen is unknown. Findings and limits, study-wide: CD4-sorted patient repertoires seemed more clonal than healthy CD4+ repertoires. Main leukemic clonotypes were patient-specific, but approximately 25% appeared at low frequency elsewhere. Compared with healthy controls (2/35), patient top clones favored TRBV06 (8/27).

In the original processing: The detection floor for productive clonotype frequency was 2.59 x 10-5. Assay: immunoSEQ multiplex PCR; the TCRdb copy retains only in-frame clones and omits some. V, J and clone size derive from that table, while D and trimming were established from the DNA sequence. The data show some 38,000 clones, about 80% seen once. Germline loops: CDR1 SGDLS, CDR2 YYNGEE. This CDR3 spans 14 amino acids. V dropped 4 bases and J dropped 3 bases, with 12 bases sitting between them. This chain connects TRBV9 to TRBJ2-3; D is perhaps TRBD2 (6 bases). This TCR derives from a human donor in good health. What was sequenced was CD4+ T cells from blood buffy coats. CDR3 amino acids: CASSLDYTTDTQYF. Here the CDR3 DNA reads TGTGCCAGCAGCTTGGACTATACTACAGATACGCAGTATTTT.